Listed here is a single TCR beta chain. Its antigen is undetermined. The entry originates in a study of T cells in tuberculosis. In the study overall: CD1B tetramers identified T cells specific for mycobacterial lipid GMM. IGRA-negative adolescents, IGRA-positive adolescents with latent tuberculosis and adults with active tuberculosis formed this South African cohort.

Sequenced by immunoSEQ multiplex PCR; TCRdb stores in-frame clones only, minus some. The data show tens of thousands of clones, 85% to 95% seen once. Study results and caveats: Shorter CDR3-alpha in active tuberculosis partly drove smaller distances. GEM motif frequencies gave 70% accuracy; the GMM repertoire gave approximately 90%.

Germline V lookup: CDR1 LNHDA, CDR2 SQIVND (reference sequence). The CDR3 runs 15 residues. The V segment lost 1 base and the J segment 8 bases; nucleotides outside the gene matches: 9. The chain carries TRBV19 and TRBJ1-2; 8 nucleotides agree with TRBD1. The sequenced material came from PBMCs. The sequence was obtained from a donor between 10 and 29 years old with latent tuberculosis or without tuberculosis infection. Some clones in this sample may be carry-over from other donors' samples. In DNA form, the CDR3 reads TGTGCCAGTAGTATAGTTTGGCAGGGGGCAGAGGGCTACACCTTC. The encoded protein is CASSIVWQGAEGYTF.